The following is a T cell receptor beta chain sequence with its context. Its antigen is as yet unknown. This entry comes from a study of shared clonotypes between healthy human individuals. General study points: Clonotype sharing among the donors was expected to vary with sequencing depth. Naive CD4 clonotype sharing across a few donors was 4% to 5%.

With 5 bases removed from V and 6 bases from J, the gap between germline ends came to 7 bases. This CDR3 is built from 11 residues. Germline V gene lookup returns CDR1 SEHNR and CDR2 FQNEAQ (reference sequence). TCRdb's copy holds only in-frame clones and misses some; the assay was immunoSEQ multiplex PCR. Altogether about 1 million clones are present, roughly 70% being singletons, with the ten largest covering approximately 1.5%. Sequencing used memory CD4+ T cells sorted from blood. Sample subset: CD45RA-negative fraction. This chain joins TRBV7-9 and TRBJ1-1; D may be TRBD1 (5 bases). The sequence came from a man aged 18 to 30 in good health. The CDR3 reads CASSRGAEAFF. CDR3 nucleotide sequence: TGTGCCAGCAGCCGGGGGGCTGAAGCTTTCTTT.